The source of this TCR beta chain is a study of T cell responses to AZD1222 COVID-19 vaccine. TCRdb's copy holds only in-frame clones and misses some; the assay was immunoSEQ multiplex PCR. The sample has 120,000 or so clones; roughly 88% are singletons. Germline V gene data show CDR1 as MGHRA and CDR2 as YSYEKL. V lost 2 bases to trimming and J lost 12 bases; unmatched junction nucleotides: 12. The CDR3 has 16 amino acids. The chain combines TRBV4-1 with TRBJ1-6; 8 nucleotides line up with TRBD1. The sequence was obtained from an adult in good health. The starting material was peripheral blood, obtained on day 0 of AZD1222 vaccination. This CDR3 reads CASSQRQGKGPEPLHF. For the CDR3, the DNA is TGCGCCAGCAGCCAAAGACAGGGGAAGGGCCCTGAACCCCTCCACTTT.